These T cell receptor beta chains were read from a single sample in a study of blood T cells in healthy people across ages. TCRdb itself ran the 5' RACE reads through MiXCR, one entry per CDR3 protein. Of some 890,000 distinct CDR3 sequences listed, 29% are singletons. These same records also appear under a second study, on T cells of mothers and their children.

Material for sequencing was blood. All receptors derive from a woman in her thirties or forties in good health. CDR3s include the opening cysteine and the closing phenylalanine or tryptophan.

V	J	CDR3
TRBV6-5	TRBJ1-2	CASSRGQGYYGYTF
TRBV24-1	TRBJ2-4	CATSDPTTGNEQYF
TRBV3-1	TRBJ2-1	CASSHIAGIGNEQFF
TRBV5-1	TRBJ2-7	CASSVSSYEQYF
TRBV3-1	TRBJ2-7	CASSPRQGLSRFYEQYF
TRBV28	TRBJ1-4	CASSPSATGAAEKLFF
TRBV6-1	NA	CASTGGRETQYF
TRBV10-3	TRBJ2-1	CAIMRGGSYNEQFF
TRBV14	TRBJ1-1	CASSQGLIEAFF
TRBV7-8	TRBJ2-5	CASTALGRGETQYF
TRBV5-1	TRBJ2-7	CASSWDLDYEQYF
TRBV5-1	TRBJ2-5	CASNRQGSQETQYF
TRBV7-9	TRBJ2-1	CASSPLGDGQFF
TRBV6-1	TRBJ2-1	CASIWTGGYNEQFF
TRBV20-1	TRBJ1-1	CSAPTGGGTEAFF
TRBV20-1	TRBJ2-5	CSARDMGGVQETQYF
TRBV15	TRBJ2-1	CATSRDGQGSSYNEQFF
TRBV7-8	TRBJ1-1	CASTWGSSGNTEAFF
TRBV12-3/TRBV12-4	TRBJ1-2	CASRETLNYGYTF
TRBV5-1	TRBJ2-7	CASSPQSGQNYEQYF
TRBV27	TRBJ1-6	CASSTWTGSSYNSPLHF
TRBV19	TRBJ2-3	CASSMWSESTQYF
TRBV20-1	TRBJ2-1	CRAETYSEQFF
TRBV9	TRBJ2-7	CASSARDRSGEQYF
TRBV5-1	TRBJ2-7	CASSLRGPGTTGYEQYF